This T cell receptor (beta chain) was sequenced for a study of T cells in Graves' hyperthyroidism and ophthalmopathy. V dropped 5 bases and J dropped 6 bases, with 17 bases sitting between them. The CDR3 sequence is 14 residues long. Germline V gene sequence: CDR1 SGHTA, CDR2 FQGTGA. This clonotype was observed at least ten times. RNA transcripts were the template for amplifying TCR beta CDR3 regions. Initially, a first-round RT-PCR of the TCR CDR3 employed the HTBI primer set. In TCRdb, the multiplex PCR reads were re-called with MiXCR into one record per CDR3 protein. The repertoire holds over 700,000 distinct CDR3 sequences, with roughly 40% as singletons.

This rearrangement joins TRBV7-3 to TRBJ2-7, with no clear D. Sequencing was carried out using blood. This sequence was found in a man between 18 and 29 years old with Graves' hyperthyroidism. The CDR3 region is CASSPSGAPGEQYF. The CDR3, as DNA: TGTGCCAGCAGCCCTTCTGGTGCTCCTGGCGAGCAGTACTTC.